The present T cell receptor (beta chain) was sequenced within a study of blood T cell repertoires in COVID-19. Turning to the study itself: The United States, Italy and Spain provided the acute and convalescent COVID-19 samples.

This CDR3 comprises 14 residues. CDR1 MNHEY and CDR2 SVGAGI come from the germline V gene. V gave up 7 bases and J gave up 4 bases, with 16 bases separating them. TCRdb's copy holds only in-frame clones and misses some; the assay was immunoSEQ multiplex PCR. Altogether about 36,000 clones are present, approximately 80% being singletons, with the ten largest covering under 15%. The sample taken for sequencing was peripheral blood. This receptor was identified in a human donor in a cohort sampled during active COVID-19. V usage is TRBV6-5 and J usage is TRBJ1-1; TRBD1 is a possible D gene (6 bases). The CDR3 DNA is TGTGCCAGCACCAAAGGAGGGGGGGGCACTGAAGCTTTCTTT. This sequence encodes CASTKGGGGTEAFF.